These 10 T cell receptor beta chains were sequenced from one sample in a study of T cell repertoires in ileal Crohn's disease. Only in-frame clones appear in the TCRdb table, and some are missing; sequencing was by immunoSEQ multiplex PCR. This sample has about 16,000 clones, with more than 85% found just once. Material: ileal tissue. Receptors originate from an adult with Crohn's disease.

J is TRBJ2-3 and V is TRBV11-2; 9 positions agree with TRBD1. CDR3 size: 15 residues. CDR1 SGHAT and CDR2 FQNNGV come from the germline V gene. J gave up 3 bases and V 7 bases, and 8 bases lay outside the gene matches. The CDR3: CASTRQGEGTDTQYF. The CDR3 region has the DNA TGTGCCAGCACCCGACAGGGGGAGGGGACAGATACGCAGTATTTT.

The rearrangement joins TRBV4-2 to TRBJ2-1, with a tentative D call TRBD2 (6 bases). V lost 1 base to trimming and J lost 0 bases, with 13 bases between them. The germline V gene encodes CDR1 LGHNA and CDR2 YNFKEQ. The CDR3 sequence is 17 residues long. The CDR3 spells CASSQVSSASSYNEQFF. Written as DNA, the CDR3 is TGTGCCAGCAGCCAAGTCTCTAGCGCTAGCTCCTACAATGAGCAGTTCTTC.

About this clone itself: The junction and the germline gene differ at one end; a read error may be behind it. This rearrangement joins TRBV9 to TRBJ1-1; TRBD1 agrees at 7 bases. CDR1 SGDLS and CDR2 YYNGEE come from the germline V gene. The CDR3 runs 14 residues. The CDR3 spells CASSVASRGEVKTF. The DNA for the CDR3 is TGTGCCAGCAGCGTAGCATCCAGGGGGGAAGTTAAAACCTTT. The variable domain in full, completed from reference TRBV9 and TRBJ1-1, reads DSGVTQTPKHLITATGQRVTLRCSPRSGDLSVYWYQQSLDQGLQFLIQYYNGEERAKGNILERFSAQQFPDLHSELNLSSLELGDSALYFCASSVASRGEVKTFGQGTRLTVV.

The chain uses TRBV6-1 and TRBJ2-3; TRBD2 matches 14 bases. Germline values: CDR1 MNHNS, CDR2 SASEGT. The CDR3 consists of 15 residues. V shed 4 bases and J 4 bases; nucleotides not matched to a gene: 1. The DNA for the CDR3 is TGTGCCAGCAGTGGACTAGCGGGGGGGCCAGATACGCAGTATTTT. Translation gives CASSGLAGGPDTQYF.

The CDR3 coding sequence is TGTGCCAGCAGCTGGGGAGCGAGGGTCGAGCAGTACTTC. Protein: CASSWGARVEQYF. The V call is TRBV7-2, the J call TRBJ2-7; a weak D match, TRBD2 (5 bases). CDR1 is SGHTA, CDR2 FQGNSA, per germline. The CDR3 loop spans 13 amino acids. V lost 4 bases and J lost 6, with 13 bases in between.

The chain links TRBV5-4 to TRBJ2-1, with 8 bases that match TRBD1. This CDR3 is built from 15 residues. V was pared by 0 bases and J by 4 bases, with 3 bases of the junction left unmatched. Per the germline V gene, CDR1 is SGHNT and CDR2 is YYREEE (reference sequence). CDR3 nucleotide sequence: TGTGCCAGCAGCTTGGACAGGGGGTTTTACAATGAGCAGTTCTTC. Its translation: CASSLDRGFYNEQFF.

The chain carries TRBV2 and TRBJ1-5; maybe TRBD1 (6 bases). CDR1 is SNHLY, CDR2 FYNNEI, per germline. The CDR3 runs 14 residues. Trimming shortened V by 7 bases and J by 3 bases, and 13 bases separated the two germline ends. CDR3 protein: CASNNREFNQPQHF. The CDR3 DNA follows: TGTGCCAGCAATAACAGGGAATTCAATCAGCCCCAGCATTTT.

The V gene is TRBV19, the J gene TRBJ2-3, with 10 bases lining up with TRBD2. Germline V CDR1 and CDR2: LNHDA, SQIVND (reference sequence). The CDR3 sequence is 14 residues long. J gave up 3 bases and V 3 bases, and 0 bases lay outside the gene matches. The CDR3 DNA sequence: TGTGCCAGTAGTATTAGCGGGGGGACAGATACGCAGTATTTT. Translating gives CASSISGGTDTQYF.

This CDR3 reads CASSFTAAGTRTDTQYF. DNA of the CDR3: TGCGCCAGCAGCTTCACCGCAGCGGGGACTCGCACAGATACGCAGTATTTT. The gene calls are TRBV5-1 and TRBJ2-3, with 7 positions matching TRBD2. The CDR3 totals 17 residues. The junction had 10 bases not matched to a gene; V was cut back by 2 bases and J by 1 base. Per germline, CDR1 SGHRS and CDR2 YFSETQ.

The chain carries TRBV29-1 and TRBJ1-3; TRBD1 is a possible D gene (6 bases). The CDR3 runs to 14 residues. Germline V gene sequence: CDR1 SQVTM, CDR2 ANQGSEA. Trimming removed 3 bases from V and 0 bases from J, with 9 bases in between. This CDR3 is CSVDLTGSGNTIYF. For the CDR3, the DNA is TGCAGCGTTGATTTGACAGGCTCTGGAAACACCATATATTTT.